The clone carrying this TCR beta chain was seen repeatedly, ten times or more. This entry belongs to a study of naive and memory T cell subsets. An equimolar mix of two oligonucleotides served as the beta constant-region primer for TRBC1 and TRBC2. TCRdb re-called the UMI-ligation and nested PCR reads with MiXCR, one entry per CDR3 protein. Here the sample spans 70,000 to 95,000 distinct CDR3 sequences, roughly 7% being singletons. Germline loops: CDR1 KGHSY, CDR2 FQNENV. CDR3 size: 13 residues. V lost 7 bases and J 1 base, leaving 8 bases between the germline ends. Source material: central memory CD4+ T cells from blood. The sequence was collected from a human donor in good health. The chain combines TRBV16 with TRBJ1-5; unclear D gene. CDR3 protein: CASKLGSNQPQHF. For the CDR3, the DNA is TGTGCCAGCAAGCTAGGGAGCAATCAGCCCCAGCATTTT.